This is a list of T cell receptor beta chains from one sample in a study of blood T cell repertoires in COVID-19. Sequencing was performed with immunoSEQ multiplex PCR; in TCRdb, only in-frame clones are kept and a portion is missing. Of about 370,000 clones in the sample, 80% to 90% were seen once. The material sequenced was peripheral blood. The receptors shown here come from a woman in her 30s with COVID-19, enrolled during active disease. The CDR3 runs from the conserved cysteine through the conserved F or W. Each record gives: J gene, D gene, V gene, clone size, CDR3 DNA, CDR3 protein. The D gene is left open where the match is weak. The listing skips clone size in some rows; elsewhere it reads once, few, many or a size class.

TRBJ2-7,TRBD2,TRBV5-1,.,TGCGCCAGCAGCTTGGGGGGAGGGAACGAGCAGTACTTC,CASSLGGGNEQYF
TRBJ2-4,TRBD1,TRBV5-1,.,TGCGCCAGCAGCTTGGACAGGGGGCGCTCCGACATTCAGTACTTC,CASSLDRGRSDIQYF
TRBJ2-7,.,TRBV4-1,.,TGCGCCAGCAGCCTCGAGGGCCAGACCTACGAGCAGTACTTC,CASSLEGQTYEQYF
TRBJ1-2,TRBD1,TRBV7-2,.,TGTGCCAGCAGCGAAGGGACAGGGGGGTATGGCTACACCTTC,CASSEGTGGYGYTF
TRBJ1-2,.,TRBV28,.,TGTGCCAGCAGTTTTATCTATGGCTACACCTTC,CASSFIYGYTF
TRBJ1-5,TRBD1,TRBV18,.,TGTGCCAGCTCACTATCGGGACAGGGGGTTAATCAGCCCCAGCATTTT,CASSLSGQGVNQPQHF
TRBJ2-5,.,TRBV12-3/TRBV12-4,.,TGTGCCAGCAGTTTAGAGGGGGGGGTGGCCCAGTACTTC,CASSLEGGVAQYF
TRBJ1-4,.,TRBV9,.,TGTGCCAGCAGCCCGGGGGGGCGCCCTGGGGATGAAAAACTGTTTTTT,CASSPGGRPGDEKLFF
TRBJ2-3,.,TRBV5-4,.,TGTGCCAGCAGCGCCGGGATCGCGAGCACAGATACGCAGTATTTT,CASSAGIASTDTQYF
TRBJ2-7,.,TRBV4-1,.,TGCGCCAGCAGCCAAGATATCTATGCCGCCTACGAGCAGTACTTC,CASSQDIYAAYEQYF
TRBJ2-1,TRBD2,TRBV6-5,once,TGTGCCAGCAGTTACTACACTAGCGGGAGCTACAATGAGCAGTTCTTC,CASSYYTSGSYNEQFF
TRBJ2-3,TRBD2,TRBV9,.,TGTGCCAGCAGCGTTTGGGCGGGAGAGGCAGATACGCAGTATTTT,CASSVWAGEADTQYF
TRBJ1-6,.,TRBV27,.,TGTGCCAGCAGTTTCCGGGGCGGGGGTAATTCACCCCTCCACTTT,CASSFRGGGNSPLHF
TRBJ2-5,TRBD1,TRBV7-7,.,TGTGCTAGCAGCTCAACAGGGGGAGAGACCCAGTACTTC,CASSSTGGETQYF
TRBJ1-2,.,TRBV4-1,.,TGCGCCAGCAGCCAAGAGGCGGGGGCGAACTATGGCTACACCTTC,CASSQEAGANYGYTF
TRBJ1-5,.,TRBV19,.,TGTGCCGTTGCCCGGCGAGGGCTTCCGGGCAATCAGCCCCAGCATTTT,CAVARRGLPGNQPQHF
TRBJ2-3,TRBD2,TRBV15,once,TGTGCCACCAGCCGTGCTAGCGGAACAGATACGCAGTATTTT,CATSRASGTDTQYF
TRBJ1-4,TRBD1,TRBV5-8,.,TGTGCCAGCAGCTTGGCAGGGGGAGGTGAAAAACTGTTTTTT,CASSLAGGGEKLFF
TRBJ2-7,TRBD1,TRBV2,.,TGTGCCAGCAGTCTGGACAGGGAGAGGAACGAGCAGTACTTC,CASSLDRERNEQYF
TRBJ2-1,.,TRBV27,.,TGTGCCAGCAGTTTGGGGAGGCGCGATGAGCAGTTCTTC,CASSLGRRDEQFF
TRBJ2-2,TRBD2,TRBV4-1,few,TGCGCCAGCAGCCAAGAGGGCCTAGCGGGGGGGCCTGTCGGGGAGCTGTTTTTT,CASSQEGLAGGPVGELFF
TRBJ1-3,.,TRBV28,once,TGTGCCAGCAGTTTTTCTAAGGGGGTGAGGGGAAACACCATATATTTT,CASSFSKGVRGNTIYF
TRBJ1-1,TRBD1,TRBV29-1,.,TGCAGCGTGAGGACAGGGCGCGGTGAAGCTTTCTTT,CSVRTGRGEAFF